The present T cell receptor beta chain was sequenced within a study of OX40 agonist ivuxolimab in advanced cancers. Study-wide background: Mean age about 60 years, range about 23 to 80; about 85% male. Prior checkpoint blockade (anti-PD-1, anti-PD-L1 or anti-CTLA-4) was permitted; around 37% had it.

Regarding the study as a whole: CD8+ T cells averaged more expanded clones than CD4+.

Germline V gives CDR1 SGDLS, CDR2 YYNGEE. CDR3 length equals 13 residues. V was pared by 3 bases and J by 0 bases, with 7 bases between. This table comes from immunoSEQ multiplex PCR, and its TCRdb copy is limited to in-frame clones, with some not included. The data contain 39,000 or so clones, about 94% of them singletons. Baseline was the first blood sampling point, followed by cycle 4 day 1 and cycle 7 day 1. A word on this clone: Its target is not known.

Sequenced here: CD4+ or CD8+ T cells sorted from blood, sampled in a trial of the OX40 agonist ivuxolimab. This sequence joins TRBV9 and TRBJ2-7; tentatively, D is TRBD1 (6 bases). The source is an adult with an advanced solid tumor such as melanoma, head and neck, liver or kidney cancer. CDR3 sequence (DNA): TGTGCCAGCAGCGGGACAGACTCCTACGAGCAGTACTTC. Its protein product is CASSGTDSYEQYF. The variable domain in full, completed from reference TRBV9 and TRBJ2-7, reads DSGVTQTPKHLITATGQRVTLRCSPRSGDLSVYWYQQSLDQGLQFLIQYYNGEERAKGNILERFSAQQFPDLHSELNLSSLELGDSALYFCASSGTDSYEQYFGPGTRLTVT.